The rows below give T cell receptor beta chains drawn from one sample of a study of blood T cell repertoires in COVID-19. Clones were read by immunoSEQ multiplex PCR, and TCRdb kept only the in-frame ones, dropping some. The repertoire includes about 47,000 clones, approximately 88% of them detected once, and around 3% sits in the top ten. The sequencing sample was made of peripheral blood. These receptors all stem from a man over 45 with active COVID-19. Each CDR3 is given with its conserved first and last residue. Fields, in order: D gene, clone size, V gene, J gene, CDR3 DNA, CDR3 protein. The D gene is left open where the match is weak. The size of a clone is reported for some rows only, either as once, few or many, or as a class for expanded clones.

.	.	TRBV5-1	TRBJ2-3	TGCGCCAGCAGCTTGGGAGTCTTGGGGCCCGCAGATACGCAGTATTTT	CASSLGVLGPADTQYF
.	.	TRBV2	TRBJ1-4	TGTGCCAGCAGCGGCGACAGGTCGGGAGGACAATGGAAAAAACTGTTTTTT	CASSGDRSGGQWKKLFF
TRBD2	.	TRBV10-2	TRBJ2-4	TGCGCCAGCAGCGCATCGGGAGGACCCCAAAACATTCAGTACTTC	CASSASGGPQNIQYF
.	.	TRBV18	TRBJ1-2	TGTGCCAGCTCAGGCCAGAATGGCTACACCTTC	CASSGQNGYTF
TRBD1	once	TRBV28	TRBJ1-4	TGTGCCAGCAGTTCCACCCCGGGACAGGGAAGGCTGTTTTTT	CASSSTPGQGRLFF
.	.	TRBV9	TRBJ1-1	TGTGCCAGCAGCGTAGACTACAACACTGAAGCTTTCTTT	CASSVDYNTEAFF
.	.	TRBV5-1	TRBJ1-4	TGCGCCGCGGGGGGTCGTAATGAAAAACTGTTTTTT	CAAGGRNEKLFF
TRBD2	.	TRBV3-1/TRBV3-2	TRBJ2-1	TGTGCCAGCAGCCTTAGCGGGATGGCCTACAATGAGCAGTTCTTC	CASSLSGMAYNEQFF
.	.	TRBV6-6	TRBJ1-1	TGTGCCAGCAGAAAGGGGTCGGGTACTGAAGCTTTCTTT	CASRKGSGTEAFF
.	.	TRBV6-6	TRBJ2-7	TGTGCCAGCAGACCGACAGGTCTCTCCGTATGGGAGCAGTACTTC	CASRPTGLSVWEQYF
TRBD1	.	TRBV6-5	TRBJ1-4	TGTGCCAGCAGCTCCGACAGGGGTGAGAAGGAAAAACTGTTTTTT	CASSSDRGEKEKLFF
TRBD1	.	TRBV28	TRBJ1-2	TGTGCCAGCAGTTCAGGGACAGGGTTATACTACACCTTC	CASSSGTGLYYTF
TRBD2	.	TRBV3-1/TRBV3-2	TRBJ2-5	TGTGCCAGCAGCCCACTAGCGGGAGGTGTGACCCAGTACTTC	CASSPLAGGVTQYF
TRBD2	.	TRBV6-4	TRBJ2-1	TGTGCCAGCAGCGTCGGACTAGCGGGAGTGGGTGAGCAGTTCTTC	CASSVGLAGVGEQFF
TRBD2	once	TRBV13	TRBJ2-3	TGTGCCAGCAGCCGCCGGACTAGCGGGGGAGATACGCAGTATTTT	CASSRRTSGGDTQYF
.	.	TRBV18	TRBJ2-6	TGTGCCAGCCAGCGTTCGGCCGGGAACCCTAGGGCCAACGTCCTGACTTTC	CASQRSAGNPRANVLTF
TRBD1	few	TRBV7-9	TRBJ2-7	TGTGCCAGCAGCTTGGACAGGGGCAGGTACGAGCAGTACTTC	CASSLDRGRYEQYF
TRBD1	few	TRBV2	TRBJ1-6	TGTGCCAGCGCAACTACCGGGACAGGGGTCGTCAATTCACCCCTCCACTTT	CASATTGTGVVNSPLHF
.	once	TRBV20-1	TRBJ2-3	TGCAGTGCTAGGGCGGGGGATACGCAGTATTTT	CSARAGDTQYF
.	.	TRBV12-3/TRBV12-4	TRBJ2-7	TGTGCCAGCACCAAGGGGTCCCTCGAGCAGTACTTC	CASTKGSLEQYF
.	.	TRBV7-3	TRBJ1-6	TGTGCCAGCAGCTTACGGGGAAGGGATAATTCACCCCTCCACTTT	CASSLRGRDNSPLHF
TRBD1	.	TRBV7-9	TRBJ1-4	TGTGCCAGCAGCTTCCCCGAAGGGGGCCGGGAGTTCAATGAAAAACTGTTTTTT	CASSFPEGGREFNEKLFF
TRBD2	.	TRBV19	TRBJ2-1	TGTGCCAGTAGTATGGCGGGACTAGCGGCGAACAATGAGCAGTTCTTC	CASSMAGLAANNEQFF
TRBD2	.	TRBV3-1/TRBV3-2	TRBJ2-3	TGTGCCAGCAGCCTCGGGAGGGGGTTTGGCACAGATACGCAGTATTTT	CASSLGRGFGTDTQYF
TRBD1	.	TRBV9	TRBJ1-1	TGTGCCAGCAGCGCCTCCACAGGGGGCATGAACACTGAAGCTTTCTTT	CASSASTGGMNTEAFF
TRBD2	.	TRBV4-3	TRBJ2-5	TGCGCCAGCAGCCAGGGAGGGGACCAAGAGACCCAGTACTTC	CASSQGGDQETQYF
TRBD2	.	TRBV7-2	TRBJ2-2	TGTGCCAGCAGCTACACCGGGACTAGTAGAGGCGGGGAGCTGTTTTTT	CASSYTGTSRGGELFF
TRBD1	.	TRBV29-1	TRBJ2-5	TGCAGCGTTGGCGAGGGGGCGACCCAGTACTTC	CSVGEGATQYF
TRBD1	.	TRBV25-1	TRBJ1-1	TGTGCCAGCAGTGCGGGACAGGGGATGCCCAAGATAACTTTCTTT	CASSAGQGMPKITFF
TRBD2	few	TRBV27	TRBJ2-7	TGTGCCACCAAAGTTACGCTAGCGGGGACCTACGAGCAGTACTTC	CATKVTLAGTYEQYF
.	.	TRBV25-1	TRBJ2-2	TGTGCCAGCAGTGATCTATGGAGCGGGTTCACCGGGGAGCTGTTTTTT	CASSDLWSGFTGELFF
.	.	TRBV6-6	TRBJ1-4	TGTGCCAGCAGTTACGTCTCGAGAGAAAAACTGTTTTTT	CASSYVSREKLFF
TRBD2	.	TRBV7-3	TRBJ2-3	TGTGCCAGCAGCCCGGGGATAGCGGGAGATACGCAGTATTTT	CASSPGIAGDTQYF
.	.	TRBV14	TRBJ1-2	TGTGCCAGCAGCGCCAGCAGGATACCTAACTATGGCTACACCTTC	CASSASRIPNYGYTF
.	.	TRBV7-9	TRBJ1-2	TGTGCCAGCAGCTTCCGTCCTCGAAATCTGGCCGGCTACACCTTC	CASSFRPRNLAGYTF
TRBD2	.	TRBV4-2	TRBJ2-4	TGTGCCAGCAGCCAAGATCCCCTAGCGGGAGGGCCGGGGGAGCGAAACATTCAGTACTTC	CASSQDPLAGGPGERNIQYF
.	once	TRBV4-3	TRBJ2-4	TGCGCCAGCAGCCAAGATTACAGGGATAGGACCAAAAACATTCAGTACTTC	CASSQDYRDRTKNIQYF
.	.	TRBV7-2	TRBJ2-1	TGTGCCAGCAGCTTCCGGGACTGGGATGAGCAGTTCTTC	CASSFRDWDEQFF
TRBD1	once	TRBV6-5	TRBJ1-2	TGTGCCAGCATTGGCACAGGGGCTAACTATGGCTACACCTTC	CASIGTGANYGYTF
.	.	TRBV2	TRBJ1-6	TGTGCCAGCAGGCCCTCCAGGGATTCACCCCTCCACTTT	CASRPSRDSPLHF
TRBD1	.	TRBV5-4	TRBJ2-1	TGTGCCAGCAGCGGCATCTCCGGGACAGGGAGGCAGTTCTTC	CASSGISGTGRQFF
.	.	TRBV5-4	TRBJ1-1	TGTGCCAGCAGCTTTATCGCAGGGGTGGACACTGAAGCTTTCTTT	CASSFIAGVDTEAFF
.	.	TRBV30	TRBJ1-1	TGTGCCTGGACGCCCGGGATCCTGGCTGAAGCTTTCTTT	CAWTPGILAEAFF
.	.	TRBV11-3	TRBJ1-1	TGTGCCAGCAGCTTAAACAACGCAGAAGCTTTCTTT	CASSLNNAEAFF
TRBD1	.	TRBV5-6	TRBJ1-1	TGTGCCAGCAGCTTGTACAGGGGTGAAGCTTTCTTT	CASSLYRGEAFF
.	.	TRBV4-2	TRBJ1-1	TGTGCCAGCAGCCAGAGCGACATAGGGACTTCAGCTTTCTTT	CASSQSDIGTSAFF
.	few	TRBV19	TRBJ1-2	TGTGCCAGTAGTATAGCTGACAGCTATGGCTACACCTTC	CASSIADSYGYTF
.	.	TRBV11-2	TRBJ2-3	TGTGCCAGCAGCTTAGGCAATAGGGGTCTCAATGCGCAGTATTTT	CASSLGNRGLNAQYF
.	.	TRBV29-1	TRBJ2-4	TGCAGCGGATTGGAGCCCCCCGGATTTGATCAGTACTTC	CSGLEPPGFDQYF
TRBD2	.	TRBV11-2	TRBJ2-1	TGTGCCAGCTCGTTAGCCGGGGGGGCCGTTTCCTACAATGAGCAGTTCTTC	CASSLAGGAVSYNEQFF
TRBD1	.	TRBV5-1	TRBJ2-3	TGCGCCAGCAGCCGCGGACAGGAGACAGATACGCAGTATTTT	CASSRGQETDTQYF
.	once	TRBV25-1	TRBJ1-1	TGTGCCAGCAGTGACAGGGTTTTTACTGAAGCTTTCTTT	CASSDRVFTEAFF
.	.	TRBV6-5	TRBJ1-2	TGTGCCAGCAGTTACCACCAACAGGGTTCTATCTATGGCTACACCTTC	CASSYHQQGSIYGYTF
TRBD2	.	TRBV29-1	TRBJ2-1	TGCAGCGTTTCACCGGGACTAGCGAACAATGAGCAGTTCTTC	CSVSPGLANNEQFF